These 8 T cell receptor beta chains share one sample of origin, sequenced in a study of cytomegalovirus exposure and HLA in healthy donors. 13 Jbeta primers and 60 Vbeta primers were used for the PCR. Profiled with immunoSEQ multiplex PCR; TCRdb holds only in-frame clones, not every one. The table lists about 200,000 clones, 82% of them singletons. The sample comprised PBMCs. Every receptor here comes from a man aged 40-50 years in good health and CMV-seropositive.

The chain uses TRBV4-1 and TRBJ1-5, with a tentative D call TRBD1 (5 bases). Trimming shortened V by 3 bases and J by 3 bases, and 12 bases separated the two germline ends. The CDR3 length is 15 residues. CDR1 and CDR2 from the germline V gene are MGHRA and YSYEKL. In DNA, the CDR3 is TGCGCCAGCAGCCAGTTCGACAGTTTCAATCAGCCCCAGCATTTT. This codes for CASSQFDSFNQPQHF.

The chain links TRBV4-1 to TRBJ2-3; unclear D gene. This CDR3 is built from 17 residues. CDR1 is MGHRA and CDR2 is YSYEKL in the germline V gene. The ends were cut back, 1 base at V and 5 bases at J, with 19 bases in the middle. Here the CDR3 DNA reads TGCGCCAGCAGCCAAGGAGTGGTAGCTCAGCCCCGAGATACGCAGTATTTT. It translates to CASSQGVVAQPRDTQYF.

The J gene is TRBJ2-7, the V gene TRBV27, with 7 bases identical to TRBD1. Germline loops: CDR1 MNHEY, CDR2 SMNVEV (reference sequence). V gave up 2 bases and J gave up 6 bases; unmatched junction bases: 10. The length of the CDR3 is 15 residues. Written as DNA, the CDR3 is TGTGCCAGCAGTTTAATAAGGTCGTCAGGGGGCGAGCAGTACTTC. It specifies CASSLIRSSGGEQYF.

This chain connects TRBV6-1 to TRBJ2-1; TRBD1 matches 8 bases. Germline loops: CDR1 MNHNS, CDR2 SASEGT. V trimming: 2 bases; J trimming: 2 bases; junction bases outside the gene matches: 5. CDR3 length: 16 residues. The CDR3 here is CASSEWAGGTYNEQFF. The CDR3 region has the DNA TGTGCCAGCAGTGAATGGGCAGGGGGCACCTACAATGAGCAGTTCTTC.

A single count supports this clone. V usage is TRBV11-3 and J usage is TRBJ2-4; a weak D match, TRBD2 (6 bases). This CDR3 has 14 residues. Trimming pared 0 bases from V and 9 bases from J, leaving 12 bases between. Looked up from germline, CDR1 is SGHNT and CDR2 is YENEEA. In DNA, the CDR3 is TGTGCCAGCAGCTTAGATAGGACTACCAGCATTCAGTACTTC. It yields the protein CASSLDRTTSIQYF.

In this sample, this clone turned up a few times. This chain joins TRBV19 and TRBJ2-3, with D possibly matching TRBD2 (6 bases). V lost 3 bases, J lost 4 bases, and 20 bases lay in between. The CDR3 has 17 residues. Looked up from germline, CDR1 is LNHDA and CDR2 is SQIVND (reference sequence). CDR3 nucleotides: TGTGCCAGTAGTATGGGGTTTGGACCGGAGGGTTCAGATACGCAGTATTTT. Protein product: CASSMGFGPEGSDTQYF.

This clone was observed a few times. V gene TRBV5-5 combines with J gene TRBJ1-2; D is ambiguous. The CDR3 runs to 14 residues. Germline lookup yields CDR1 SGHKS and CDR2 YYEKEE (reference sequence). V shed 0 bases and J shed 7 bases, with 13 bases lying between them. CDR3 residues: CASSLATLESGYTF. As DNA, the CDR3 is TGTGCCAGCAGCTTGGCCACTTTGGAGAGTGGCTACACCTTC.

The V gene is TRBV7-9, the J gene TRBJ1-3; D is undetermined. The CDR3 has 14 residues. With 5 bases removed from V and 3 bases from J, the gap between germline ends came to 11 bases. CDR1 and CDR2 from the germline V gene are SEHNR and FQNEAQ (reference sequence). This chain's CDR3 is CASSPESGGNTIYF. As DNA, the CDR3 is TGTGCCAGCAGCCCCGAGTCTGGTGGAAACACCATATATTTT.